These T cell receptor beta chains were read from a single sample in a study of cytomegalovirus exposure and HLA in healthy donors. Using immunoSEQ multiplex PCR, the repertoire was profiled, and TCRdb retains in-frame clones only, with some absent. The sample yields more than 150,000 clones, about 82% seen once. The source material was PBMCs. Receptors were obtained from a woman in her fifties or sixties in good health and CMV-seropositive. Each CDR3 is given without its conserved first and last residue. Fields, in order: V gene, J gene, CDR3 protein.

TRBV28	TRBJ2-5	ASSLTGGFQETQY
TRBV5-6	TRBJ1-1	ASSLSAGTGVYTEAF
TRBV5-6	TRBJ2-7	ASSLGGRSYEQY
TRBV27	TRBJ2-7	ASNRAGGSYEQY
TRBV19	TRBJ1-1	ASSATSTGRTEAF
TRBV29-1	TRBJ2-7	SVEELVGYSYEQY
TRBV6-6	TRBJ1-3	ASSYVLGGTGNTIY
TRBV18	TRBJ2-7	ASSPQTGVGEQY
TRBV4-3	TRBJ2-7	ASSQAAGAREQY
TRBV19	TRBJ1-2	ASFTGSGANYGYT
TRBV19	TRBJ2-2	ASSIDAAGGGTGELF
TRBV28	TRBJ2-3	ASTPRTGGYTQY
TRBV11-2	TRBJ2-5	ASRQGQGAKETQY
TRBV6-6	TRBJ1-5	ASSAGLDQPQH
TRBV5-4	TRBJ2-1	ASNSGSYNEQF
TRBV6-1	TRBJ2-3	ASRVGATDTQY
TRBV6-5	TRBJ2-7	ASSSGGSPYEQY
TRBV11-2	TRBJ2-1	ASSLVGSGSSYNEQF
TRBV15	TRBJ1-1	ATSRDLEGSTEAF
TRBV2	TRBJ2-7	ASSLAGSNEQY
TRBV6-5	TRBJ2-7	ASSYSLAGGVYEQY
TRBV12-5	TRBJ2-2	ASGFSSGAWTGELF
TRBV19	TRBJ1-5	ASSIYNQPQH
TRBV28	TRBJ2-3	ASSAPRLLAPSTDTQY
TRBV7-2	TRBJ2-5	ASSGPRGLQETQY
TRBV15	TRBJ1-1	ATSTRQGPNTEAF
TRBV9	TRBJ1-2	ASSQGHYGYT
TRBV9	TRBJ2-7	ASSASGTSAYEQY
TRBV5-1	TRBJ2-1	ASGIRGSENEQF
TRBV15	TRBJ2-5	ATSRGAPRGETQY
TRBV25-1	TRBJ1-2	ASSDDVRHGYGYT